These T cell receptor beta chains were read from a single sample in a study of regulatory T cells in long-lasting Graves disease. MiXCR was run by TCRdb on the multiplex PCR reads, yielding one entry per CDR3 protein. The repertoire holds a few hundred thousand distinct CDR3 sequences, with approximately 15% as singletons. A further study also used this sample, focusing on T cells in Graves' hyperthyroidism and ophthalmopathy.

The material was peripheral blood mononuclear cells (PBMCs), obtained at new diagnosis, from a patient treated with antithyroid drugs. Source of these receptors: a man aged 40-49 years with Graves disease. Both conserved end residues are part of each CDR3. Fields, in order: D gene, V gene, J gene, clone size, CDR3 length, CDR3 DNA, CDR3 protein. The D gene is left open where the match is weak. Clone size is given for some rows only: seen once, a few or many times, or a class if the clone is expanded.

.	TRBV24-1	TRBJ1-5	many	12	TGTGCCACCGGACAATTGCGTGTGCCCCAGCATTTT	CATGQLRVPQHF
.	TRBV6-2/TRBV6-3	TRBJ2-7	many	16	TGTGCCAGCACGCAACGGACAGTTACGGGCCGCTACGAGCAGTACTTC	CASTQRTVTGRYEQYF
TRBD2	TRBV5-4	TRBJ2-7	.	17	TGTGCCAGCAGCTTGGGCCTTAGCGGGGGGGGGGCCTACGAGCAGTACTTC	CASSLGLSGGGAYEQYF
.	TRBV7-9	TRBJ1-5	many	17	TGTGCCAGCAGCTTGGTTATCGGTCAGGGTTATAGTCAGCCCCAGCATTTT	CASSLVIGQGYSQPQHF
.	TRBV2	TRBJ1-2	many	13	TGTGCCAGCATAGCGGGGCGCAGCTATGGCTACACCTTC	CASIAGRSYGYTF
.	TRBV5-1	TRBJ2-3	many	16	TGTGCCAGCAGCTTAGATGGGGCCTCTAGCACAGATACGCAGTATTTT	CASSLDGASSTDTQYF
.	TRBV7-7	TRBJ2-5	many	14	TGTGCCAGCAGCTCGATTTCGGGTTTTGAGACCCAGTACTTC	CASSSISGFETQYF
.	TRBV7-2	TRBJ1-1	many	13	TGTGCCAGCAGCTGGACACCGAACACTGAAGCTTTCTTT	CASSWTPNTEAFF
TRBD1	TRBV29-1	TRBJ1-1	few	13	TGCAGCGTGGGGGGACAGCCTTCGACTGAAGCTTTCTTT	CSVGGQPSTEAFF
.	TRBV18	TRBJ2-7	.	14	TGTGCCAGTTCCACCGACAGGCCTTCCTACGAGCAGTACTTC	CASSTDRPSYEQYF
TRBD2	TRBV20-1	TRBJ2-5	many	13	TGCAGTGCTAGTAGCGGGGGGACGGAGACCCAGTACTTC	CSASSGGTETQYF
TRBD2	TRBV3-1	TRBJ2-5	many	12	TGTGCCAGCAGCCGACTGCGGGGGAACCAGTACTTC	CASSRLRGNQYF
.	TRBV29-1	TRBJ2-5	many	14	TGCAGCGTTGCTTGGGTCGGTACTAGGGAGACCCAGTACTTC	CSVAWVGTRETQYF
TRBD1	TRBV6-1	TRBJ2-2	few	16	TGTGCCAGCAGATCCCGACAGGGGACCCTCACCGGGGAGCTGTTTTTT	CASRSRQGTLTGELFF
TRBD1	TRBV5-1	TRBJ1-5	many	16	TGCGCCAGCAGCTTGGGGACAGGTTATAGCAATCAGCCCCAGCATTTT	CASSLGTGYSNQPQHF
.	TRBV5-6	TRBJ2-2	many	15	TGTGCCAGCAGTCCGGGACTTACGAACACCGGGGAGCTGTTTTTT	CASSPGLTNTGELFF
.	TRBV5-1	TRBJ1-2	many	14	TGCGCCAGCAGCAGGGAGCCTGGCATTGATGGCTACACCTTC	CASSREPGIDGYTF
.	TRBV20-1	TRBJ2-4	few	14	TGCAGTGCTAAGGGGCACTTAGCCAAAAACATTCAGTACTTC	CSAKGHLAKNIQYF
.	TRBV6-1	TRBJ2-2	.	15	TGTGCCAGCAGCGAATGGCGTCAGATCACCGGGGAGCTGCTTTTT	CASSEWRQITGELLF
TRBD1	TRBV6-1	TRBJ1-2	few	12	TGTGCCAGCGGACAGGGGAGTTATGGCTACACCTTC	CASGQGSYGYTF
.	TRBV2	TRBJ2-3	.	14	TGTGCCAGCAGTGAAAGGGGGGTTAGAGATACGCAGTATTTT	CASSERGVRDTQYF
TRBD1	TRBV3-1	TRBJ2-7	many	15	TGTGCCAGCAGCCAAGGGGGACAGGGGGACTACGAGCAGTACTTC	CASSQGGQGDYEQYF
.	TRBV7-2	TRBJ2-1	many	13	TGTGCCAGCAGCTTACAGGTTCTAGATGAGCAGTTCTTC	CASSLQVLDEQFF
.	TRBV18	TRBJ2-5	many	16	TGTGCCAGCCGGCCCCCTAATGGTGGAATCCAAGAGACCCAGTACTTC	CASRPPNGGIQETQYF
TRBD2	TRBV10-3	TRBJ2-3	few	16	TGTGCCATCAGTAGACTAGCGGGGGACCCCGCAACTGCGCAGTATTTT	CAISRLAGDPATAQYF
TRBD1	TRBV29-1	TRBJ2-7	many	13	TGCAGCGTTGTTCCGGACAGGACCCTCGAGCAGTACTTC	CSVVPDRTLEQYF
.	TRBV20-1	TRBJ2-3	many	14	TGCAGTGCTAGGCTTGGGGTAGGGACAGATACGCAGTATTTT	CSARLGVGTDTQYF
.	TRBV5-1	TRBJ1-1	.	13	TGCGCCAGCACCTTTATGGGTGGGGCTGAAGCTTTCTTT	CASTFMGGAEAFF
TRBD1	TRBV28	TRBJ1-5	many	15	TGTGCCAGCAGTTTAACCAGGGGGCATGGGGGGCCCCAGCATTTT	CASSLTRGHGGPQHF
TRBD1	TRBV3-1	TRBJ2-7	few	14	TGTGCCAGCAGCCAGGACAGGTCATCCTACGAGCAGTACTTC	CASSQDRSSYEQYF
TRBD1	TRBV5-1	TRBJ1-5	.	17	TGCGCCAGCAGCTTGCACAGGGGTGGAGGGTCCAATCAGCCCCAGCATTTT	CASSLHRGGGSNQPQHF
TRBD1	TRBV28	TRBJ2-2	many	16	TGTGCCAGCAGTCCAAGGACAGGGGTAGTCACCGGGGAGCTGTTTTTT	CASSPRTGVVTGELFF
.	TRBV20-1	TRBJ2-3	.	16	TGCAGTGCCGGAAGGAGCGGGCCAATCCTCCCAGATATGCAGTATTTT	CSAGRSGPILPDMQYF
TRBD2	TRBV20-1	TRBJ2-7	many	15	TGCAGTGCCCCAGCGGGGGGATCCAGGGGCTACGAGCAGTACTTC	CSAPAGGSRGYEQYF
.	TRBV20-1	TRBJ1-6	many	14	TGCAGTGCTAGTCGTAGGCAGGGTAGTTCACCCCTCCACTTT	CSASRRQGSSPLHF
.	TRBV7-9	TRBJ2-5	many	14	TGTGCCAGCAGCTTTCACCAACCCGCGGAGACCCAGTACTTC	CASSFHQPAETQYF
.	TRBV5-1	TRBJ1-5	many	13	TGCGCCAGCAGCTTGGAAGGTGCCCAGCCCCAGCATTTT	CASSLEGAQPQHF
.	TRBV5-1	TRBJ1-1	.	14	TGCGCCAGCAAGAATGCAGGGGAGTTAGTGGAAGCTTTCTTT	CASKNAGELVEAFF
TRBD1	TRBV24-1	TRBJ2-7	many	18	TGTGCCACCAGTGATTTAACAGGGGTCCCTACCTCCTCCTACGAGCAGTACTTC	CATSDLTGVPTSSYEQYF
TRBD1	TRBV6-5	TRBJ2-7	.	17	TGTGCCAGCAGTTTCAGACCCGGGACAGGGGGAACCTACGAGCAGTACTTC	CASSFRPGTGGTYEQYF
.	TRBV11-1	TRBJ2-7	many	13	TGTGCCAGCAGCCCCCGGGACAACTACGAGCAGTACTTC	CASSPRDNYEQYF